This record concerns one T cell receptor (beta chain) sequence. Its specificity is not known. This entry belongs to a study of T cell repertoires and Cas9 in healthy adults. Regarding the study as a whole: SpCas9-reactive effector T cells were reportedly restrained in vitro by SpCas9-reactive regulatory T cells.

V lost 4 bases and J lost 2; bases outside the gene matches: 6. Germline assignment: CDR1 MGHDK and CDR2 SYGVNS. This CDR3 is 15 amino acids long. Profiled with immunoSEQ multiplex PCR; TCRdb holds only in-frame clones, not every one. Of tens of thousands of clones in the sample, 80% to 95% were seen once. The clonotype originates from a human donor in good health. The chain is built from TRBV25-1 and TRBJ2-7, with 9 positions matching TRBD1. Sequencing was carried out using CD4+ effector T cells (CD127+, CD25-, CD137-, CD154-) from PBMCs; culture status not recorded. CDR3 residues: CASSVDRGPTYEQYF. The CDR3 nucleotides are TGTGCCAGCAGTGTGGACAGGGGACCCACCTACGAGCAGTACTTC.